The TCR beta chain under discussion was sequenced for a study of regulatory T cells in long-lasting Graves disease. About the study: New Graves' disease cases had less than 3 months of antithyroid drugs. Regarding the study as a whole: Persistent Graves' patients showed a TCR diversity that was lower than that of newly diagnosed ones. Clonotypes that were public and shared totalled some 2,900 in persistent patients versus around 1,000 in new patients.

For this clonotype: Its specificity is not known.

Noted time point: newly diagnosed GD, antithyroid drugs for less than 3 months. PBMCs were the source of the RNA used for TCR sequencing. Building of the TCR beta libraries involved iRepertoire HTBI primers and Arm-PCR of CDR3 regions. One entry per CDR3 protein results from TCRdb running MiXCR on the multiplex PCR reads. Seen here are 600,000 to 650,000 distinct CDR3 sequences, around 15% observed once, and the top ten hold about 20%. This CDR3 is 15 amino acids long. The germline gives CDR1 SGHTA, CDR2 FQGTGA. The V gene end was trimmed by 4 bases and the J gene end by 5 bases; junction bases not matched to a gene: 7. This sample also appeared in a second study, on T cells in Graves' hyperthyroidism and ophthalmopathy. That paper notes: Hyperthyroidism of Graves' type that showed no ophthalmopathy progression within 18 months was stable.

This chain joins TRBV7-3 and TRBJ2-1, with 8 bases matching TRBD2. The sequence derives from a woman aged 25 to 45 with Graves disease. The specimen comprised peripheral blood mononuclear cells (PBMCs), sampled at new diagnosis, from a patient treated with antithyroid drugs. This chain's CDR3 is CASSSSGSPNNEQFF. The CDR3 coding sequence is TGTGCCAGCAGCTCAAGCGGGAGCCCCAACAATGAGCAGTTCTTC.